This T cell receptor beta chain appears in the sequencing data of a study of metastatic and nonmetastatic thyroid tumors. Among the patients, none had received any treatment before thyroid surgery. TCRdb reprocessed the PCR reads via MiXCR. Found here are 50,000 to 60,000 clones, more than 15% of them singletons; the top ten hold 3%. The V end was cut by 7 bases, the J end by 4 bases, with 14 bases between. The CDR3 is made up of 14 amino acids. Looked up from germline, CDR1 is SNHLY and CDR2 is FYNNEI. The table lists this clone with many counts. The receptor's source is a female donor with papillary thyroid cancer or a benign thyroid nodule (not recorded which). Some clones in this sample may be carry-over from other donors' samples. The chain has TRBV2 and TRBJ1-5; unclear D gene. The source material was blood. As DNA, the CDR3 is TGTGCCAGCAAAAGTCGGGTTCAGAATCAGCCCCAGCATTTT. Protein: CASKSRVQNQPQHF. Together with reference TRBV2 and TRBJ1-5, the CDR3 gives the full variable domain: EPEVTQTPSHQVTQMGQEVILRCVPISNHLYFYWYRQILGQKVEFLVSFYNNEISEKSEIFDDQFSVERPDGSNFTLKIRSTKLEDSAMYFCASKSRVQNQPQHFGDGTRLSIL.